A selection of T cell receptor beta chains follows, all from one sample in a study of graft-versus-host responses after intestinal transplantation. The protocol was immunoSEQ multiplex PCR, while the TCRdb copy is restricted to in-frame clones and leaves out a portion. Counted here are roughly 92,000 clones, 85% to 90% occurring once; the ten biggest clones make up nearly 0.11%. Their cognate antigens are unknown. Specimen: unstimulated CD4+ T cells sorted from spleen or lymph node cells, collected before intestinal transplant. These TCRs come from a human donor who received an intestinal transplant. Each CDR3 is given with its conserved first and last residue. The order of the fields is D gene, clone size, J gene, V gene, CDR3 DNA, CDR3 protein. D genes are given only for firm matches. Clone size appears in some rows only: once, few, many, or a class for an expanded clone.

d_gene: -
abundance: -
j_gene: TRBJ2-1
v_gene: TRBV5-1
CDR3nt: TGCGCCAGCAGCTTGGGGGGGGACTACAATGAGCAGTTCTTC
CDR3aa: CASSLGGDYNEQFF

d_gene: TRBD1
abundance: -
j_gene: TRBJ2-1
v_gene: TRBV6-5
CDR3nt: TGTGCCAGCGGGATCTCAGGGGGCGGGGATGAGCAGTTCTTC
CDR3aa: CASGISGGGDEQFF

d_gene: -
abundance: -
j_gene: TRBJ1-2
v_gene: TRBV2
CDR3nt: TGTGCCAGCAGTGAGGGGCAGACCTATGGCTACACCTTC
CDR3aa: CASSEGQTYGYTF

d_gene: TRBD2
abundance: -
j_gene: TRBJ2-1
v_gene: TRBV11-3
CDR3nt: TGTGCCAGCAGCTTAGGCGGGGGGCGGAATGAGCAGTTCTTC
CDR3aa: CASSLGGGRNEQFF

d_gene: -
abundance: -
j_gene: TRBJ2-1
v_gene: TRBV27
CDR3nt: TGTGCCAGCAACCGTAGAGGCTACAATGAGCAGTTCTTC
CDR3aa: CASNRRGYNEQFF

d_gene: -
abundance: -
j_gene: TRBJ1-2
v_gene: TRBV11-2
CDR3nt: TGTGCCAGCAGCTTGACCAGGGTGGGGGGCTACACCTTC
CDR3aa: CASSLTRVGGYTF

d_gene: TRBD1
abundance: once
j_gene: TRBJ1-2
v_gene: TRBV18
CDR3nt: TGTGCCAGCTCCCAAACGACAGGGGCGGGGTATGGCTACACCTTC
CDR3aa: CASSQTTGAGYGYTF

d_gene: -
abundance: -
j_gene: TRBJ1-6
v_gene: TRBV6-6
CDR3nt: TGTGCCAGCAGTTACCAACTACGATTGAATTCACCCCTCCACTTT
CDR3aa: CASSYQLRLNSPLHF

d_gene: -
abundance: -
j_gene: TRBJ1-1
v_gene: TRBV7-9
CDR3nt: TGTGCCAGCAGCGTGATGGCGGGAGCGAACACTGAAGCTTTCTTT
CDR3aa: CASSVMAGANTEAFF

d_gene: TRBD1
abundance: -
j_gene: TRBJ1-1
v_gene: TRBV29-1
CDR3nt: TGCAGCGTTGACCCCGGACAGGGTTGGACTGAAGCTTTCTTT
CDR3aa: CSVDPGQGWTEAFF

d_gene: -
abundance: -
j_gene: TRBJ2-5
v_gene: TRBV5-1
CDR3nt: TGCGCCAGCAGCTTGTCACTAGCCCAAGAGACCCAGTACTTC
CDR3aa: CASSLSLAQETQYF

d_gene: TRBD2
abundance: -
j_gene: TRBJ2-4
v_gene: TRBV11-2
CDR3nt: TGTGCCAGCAGCCCCGGACTAGCAAGGGCCAAAAACATTCAGTACTTC
CDR3aa: CASSPGLARAKNIQYF

d_gene: TRBD2
abundance: -
j_gene: TRBJ2-5
v_gene: TRBV11-2
CDR3nt: TGTGCCAGCAGCTTAGCGGGGGGCCAAGAGACCCAGTACTTC
CDR3aa: CASSLAGGQETQYF

d_gene: TRBD1
abundance: -
j_gene: TRBJ2-2
v_gene: TRBV27
CDR3nt: TGTGCCAGCGACAGGGGCCCCAACACCGGGGAGCTGTTTTTT
CDR3aa: CASDRGPNTGELFF

d_gene: -
abundance: -
j_gene: TRBJ2-1
v_gene: TRBV29-1
CDR3nt: TGCAGCGTTGATGGTAGAGTCGGTGAGCAGTTCTTC
CDR3aa: CSVDGRVGEQFF

d_gene: -
abundance: once
j_gene: TRBJ1-5
v_gene: TRBV5-1
CDR3nt: TGCGCCAGCAGCTTGTCGTCAGGGAATCAGCCCCAGCATTTT
CDR3aa: CASSLSSGNQPQHF

d_gene: -
abundance: -
j_gene: TRBJ2-5
v_gene: TRBV29-1
CDR3nt: TGCAGCGGACGGGTCCGAGGCGAGACCCAGTACTTC
CDR3aa: CSGRVRGETQYF

d_gene: TRBD1
abundance: -
j_gene: TRBJ2-3
v_gene: TRBV27
CDR3nt: TGTGCCAGCAGGGGGACAGGGAGGGATACGCAGTATTTT
CDR3aa: CASRGTGRDTQYF

d_gene: TRBD2
abundance: -
j_gene: TRBJ2-1
v_gene: TRBV4-2
CDR3nt: TGTGCCAGCAGCCAAGATTCTGGGGGGGCCTACAATGAGCAGTTCTTC
CDR3aa: CASSQDSGGAYNEQFF

d_gene: -
abundance: -
j_gene: TRBJ2-5
v_gene: TRBV7-2
CDR3nt: TGTGCCAGCAGCTTATCGTGGGGAGCCCAAGAGACCCAGTACTTC
CDR3aa: CASSLSWGAQETQYF

d_gene: -
abundance: -
j_gene: TRBJ1-5
v_gene: TRBV6-5
CDR3nt: TGTGCCAGCAGGCAAGGAGGCAATCAGCCCCAGCATTTT
CDR3aa: CASRQGGNQPQHF

d_gene: -
abundance: -
j_gene: TRBJ2-3
v_gene: TRBV5-1
CDR3nt: TGCGCCAGCAGTCCGGTCACAGATACGCAGTATTTT
CDR3aa: CASSPVTDTQYF

d_gene: -
abundance: -
j_gene: TRBJ1-1
v_gene: TRBV27
CDR3nt: TGTGCCAGCAGTTCCCCAGGTGGGGGCCCCAACACTGAAGCTTTCTTT
CDR3aa: CASSSPGGGPNTEAFF

d_gene: -
abundance: -
j_gene: TRBJ1-2
v_gene: TRBV27
CDR3nt: TGTGCCAGCAGTTTGAGACAGGACTATGGCTACACCTTC
CDR3aa: CASSLRQDYGYTF

d_gene: TRBD1
abundance: -
j_gene: TRBJ2-7
v_gene: TRBV10-2
CDR3nt: TGCGCCAGCAGTGAGAGGGACAGGGATCCCTACGAGCAGTACTTC
CDR3aa: CASSERDRDPYEQYF

d_gene: TRBD2
abundance: -
j_gene: TRBJ2-7
v_gene: TRBV5-1
CDR3nt: TGCGCCAGCAGCTTTGTGGGACTAGCAAATTACGAGCAGTACTTC
CDR3aa: CASSFVGLANYEQYF

d_gene: -
abundance: -
j_gene: TRBJ1-1
v_gene: TRBV2
CDR3nt: TGTGCCAGCAGTGATCTAGGGACTGTAACTGAAGCTTTCTTT
CDR3aa: CASSDLGTVTEAFF

d_gene: TRBD1
abundance: -
j_gene: TRBJ1-2
v_gene: TRBV7-8
CDR3nt: TGTGCCAGCAGCTTAATTGGGACAGCGGCCTATGGCTACACCTTC
CDR3aa: CASSLIGTAAYGYTF

d_gene: -
abundance: -
j_gene: TRBJ1-3
v_gene: TRBV29-1
CDR3nt: TGCAGCGTTGCGGCAGGAACAGCTGGAAACACCATATATTTT
CDR3aa: CSVAAGTAGNTIYF

d_gene: TRBD2
abundance: -
j_gene: TRBJ2-1
v_gene: TRBV19
CDR3nt: TGTGCCAGTAGGACTAGCGGGCGATTCAATGAGCAGTTCTTC
CDR3aa: CASRTSGRFNEQFF

d_gene: TRBD2
abundance: -
j_gene: TRBJ2-3
v_gene: TRBV5-1
CDR3nt: TGCGCCAGCAGACCCGGGACTAGCGGTTTCACAGATACGCAGTATTTT
CDR3aa: CASRPGTSGFTDTQYF

d_gene: TRBD1
abundance: -
j_gene: TRBJ1-1
v_gene: TRBV25-1
CDR3nt: TGTGCCAGCAGTAGGCAGGGGGTAACTGAAGCTTTCTTT
CDR3aa: CASSRQGVTEAFF

d_gene: -
abundance: -
j_gene: TRBJ2-2
v_gene: TRBV2
CDR3nt: TGTGCCAGCAGTGTCGACTCCCCGAACACCGGGGAGCTGTTTTTT
CDR3aa: CASSVDSPNTGELFF

d_gene: -
abundance: -
j_gene: TRBJ2-7
v_gene: TRBV7-2
CDR3nt: TGTGCCAGCAGCTTAGACAGGGCATGGGTCTACGAGCAGTACTTC
CDR3aa: CASSLDRAWVYEQYF

d_gene: -
abundance: -
j_gene: TRBJ1-5
v_gene: TRBV19
CDR3nt: TGTGCCGTCCAGTACATGGGCGGGGCGGATCAGCCCCAGCATTTT
CDR3aa: CAVQYMGGADQPQHF

d_gene: TRBD1
abundance: -
j_gene: TRBJ1-2
v_gene: TRBV19
CDR3nt: TGTGCCAGTAGTATGGACAGGGGGCCCTATGGCTACACCTTC
CDR3aa: CASSMDRGPYGYTF

d_gene: -
abundance: -
j_gene: TRBJ2-1
v_gene: TRBV5-4
CDR3nt: TGTGCCAGCAGCCCCGGGAATGAGCAGTTCTTC
CDR3aa: CASSPGNEQFF

d_gene: -
abundance: -
j_gene: TRBJ1-2
v_gene: TRBV14
CDR3nt: TGTGCCAGCAGCCCAATAAGGACAGCTCCGAATGGCTACACCTTC
CDR3aa: CASSPIRTAPNGYTF

d_gene: TRBD1
abundance: -
j_gene: TRBJ1-6
v_gene: TRBV19
CDR3nt: TGTGCCAGTACCAGGGGGCAGGGTATTTTTCCACCCCTCCACTTT
CDR3aa: CASTRGQGIFPPLHF

d_gene: TRBD1
abundance: few
j_gene: TRBJ1-2
v_gene: TRBV7-9
CDR3nt: TGTGCCAGCAGCCAAGGACAGGTGGGGGGCTACACCTTC
CDR3aa: CASSQGQVGGYTF

d_gene: -
abundance: -
j_gene: TRBJ2-2
v_gene: TRBV7-7
CDR3nt: TGTGCTAGCAGGCCTCTGGCCGGGACTCTCGGGACCGGGGAGCTGTTTTTT
CDR3aa: CASRPLAGTLGTGELFF

d_gene: -
abundance: once
j_gene: TRBJ1-1
v_gene: TRBV5-1
CDR3nt: TGCGCCAGCAGCCAGGGGACAATGAACACTGAAGCTTTCTTT
CDR3aa: CASSQGTMNTEAFF

d_gene: TRBD2
abundance: -
j_gene: TRBJ2-5
v_gene: TRBV7-6
CDR3nt: TGTGCCAGCAGCTTAGGGGGTTCGGGGGGTACCCAGTACTTC
CDR3aa: CASSLGGSGGTQYF

d_gene: TRBD2
abundance: -
j_gene: TRBJ2-1
v_gene: TRBV7-3
CDR3nt: TGTGCCAGCAGCTTAACACTAGCGGGGTACAATGAGCAGTTCTTC
CDR3aa: CASSLTLAGYNEQFF

d_gene: -
abundance: -
j_gene: TRBJ2-6
v_gene: TRBV29-1
CDR3nt: TGCAGCGTTGAATGGGCGTACTCTGGGGCCAACGTCCTGACTTTC
CDR3aa: CSVEWAYSGANVLTF

d_gene: TRBD1
abundance: -
j_gene: TRBJ1-4
v_gene: TRBV4-1
CDR3nt: TGCGCCAGCAGCGCACAGGGGACGCAATCCGCAACTAATGAAAAACTGTTTTTT
CDR3aa: CASSAQGTQSATNEKLFF

d_gene: -
abundance: -
j_gene: TRBJ2-4
v_gene: TRBV6-6
CDR3nt: TGTGCCAGCAGTTACAGGGCAGGGGTCGGGAACATTCAGTACTTC
CDR3aa: CASSYRAGVGNIQYF